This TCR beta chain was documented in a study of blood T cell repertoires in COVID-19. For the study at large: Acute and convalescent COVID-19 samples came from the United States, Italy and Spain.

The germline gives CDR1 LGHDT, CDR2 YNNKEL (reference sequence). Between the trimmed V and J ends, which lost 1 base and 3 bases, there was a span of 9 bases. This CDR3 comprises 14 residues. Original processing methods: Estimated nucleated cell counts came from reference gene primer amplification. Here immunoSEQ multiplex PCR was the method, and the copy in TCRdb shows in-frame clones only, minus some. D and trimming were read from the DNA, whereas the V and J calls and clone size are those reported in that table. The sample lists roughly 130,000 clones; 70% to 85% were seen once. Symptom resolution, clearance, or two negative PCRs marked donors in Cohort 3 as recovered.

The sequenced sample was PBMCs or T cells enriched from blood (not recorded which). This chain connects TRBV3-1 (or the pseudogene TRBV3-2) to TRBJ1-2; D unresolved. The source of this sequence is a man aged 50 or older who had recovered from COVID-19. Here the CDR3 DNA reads TGTGCCAGCAGCCAAGCAGGCGTTGACTATGGCTACACCTTC. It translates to CASSQAGVDYGYTF.